Listed below are T cell receptor beta chains from one sample, sequenced in a study of control samples from healthy donors and cancer patients. The protocol was immunoSEQ multiplex PCR, while the TCRdb copy is restricted to in-frame clones and leaves out a portion. The sample has about 130,000 clones, approximately 89% seen once. Specimen: blood. These receptor sequences come from a man between 18 and 29 years old in good health. CDR3s include the opening cysteine and the closing phenylalanine or tryptophan. D genes are given only for firm matches. Size is stated for part of the rows, as once, few or many counts, or as a class when the clone is expanded.

V gene	D gene	clone size	J gene	CDR3 protein	CDR3 DNA
TRBV12-3/TRBV12-4	-	-	TRBJ1-3	CASSPTRNTIYF	TGTGCCAGCAGTCCAACAAGAAACACCATATATTTT
TRBV4-1	-	-	TRBJ1-1	CASSQLAGANTEAFF	TGCGCCAGCAGCCAGCTAGCAGGGGCGAACACTGAAGCTTTCTTT
TRBV27	-	-	TRBJ2-7	CASSQRGRVHEQYF	TGTGCCAGCAGTCAACGAGGCAGGGTGCACGAGCAGTACTTC
TRBV18	-	-	TRBJ1-2	CASSPSGGNYGYTF	TGTGCCAGCTCACCTTCCGGAGGAAACTATGGCTACACCTTC
TRBV19	-	-	TRBJ1-5	CASSIMGSSNQPQHF	TGTGCCAGTAGTATAATGGGCAGTAGCAATCAGCCCCAGCATTTT
TRBV11-2	-	-	TRBJ2-5	CASSPGLLNNQETQYF	TGTGCCAGCAGCCCGGGCCTCCTAAATAACCAAGAGACCCAGTACTTC
TRBV10-1	-	-	TRBJ2-2	CASSERQGPANTGELFF	TGCGCCAGCAGTGAGAGGCAGGGGCCCGCGAACACCGGGGAGCTGTTTTTT
TRBV5-5	TRBD2	-	TRBJ2-1	CASSASSGGPSYNEQFF	TGTGCCAGCAGCGCAAGTAGCGGGGGGCCCTCCTACAATGAGCAGTTCTTC
TRBV30	TRBD1	-	TRBJ1-1	CAWSVSPLSQGAGEAFF	TGTGCCTGGAGTGTTTCCCCGTTATCTCAGGGGGCTGGTGAAGCTTTCTTT
TRBV29-1	-	-	TRBJ2-5	CSVEDWASGPKETQYF	TGCAGCGTTGAAGATTGGGCCTCGGGACCCAAAGAGACCCAGTACTTC
TRBV3-1/TRBV3-2	-	-	TRBJ1-5	CASSQENSNQPQHF	TGTGCCAGCAGCCAAGAGAACAGCAATCAGCCCCAGCATTTT
TRBV5-4	-	-	TRBJ2-1	CASSGWGGAYNEQFF	TGTGCCAGCAGCGGGTGGGGGGGCGCCTACAATGAGCAGTTCTTC
TRBV15	-	-	TRBJ1-1	CATSSSQLRMNTEAFF	TGTGCCACCAGCAGCTCACAACTGAGGATGAACACTGAAGCTTTCTTT
TRBV5-5	-	-	TRBJ1-3	CASSLLGVSGNTIYF	TGTGCCAGCAGCTTGTTGGGGGTCTCTGGAAACACCATATATTTT
TRBV4-1	-	-	TRBJ1-6	CASSQPSSPLHF	TGCGCCAGCAGCCAACCTAGTTCACCCCTCCATTTT
TRBV9	-	-	TRBJ2-1	CASSVADYNEQFF	TGTGCCAGCAGCGTAGCGGATTACAATGAGCAGTTCTTC
TRBV5-1	TRBD1	-	TRBJ2-7	CASSQGQGTYEQYF	TGCGCCAGCAGCCAGGGACAGGGGACGTACGAGCAGTACTTC
TRBV5-1	TRBD1	-	TRBJ1-5	CASSIGTGNSNQPQHF	TGCGCCAGCAGCATCGGGACAGGTAATAGCAATCAGCCCCAGCATTTT
TRBV5-6	-	-	TRBJ1-4	CASSLVNEKLFF	TGTGCCAGCAGCTTGGTTAATGAAAAACTGTTTTTT
TRBV4-2	-	-	TRBJ2-5	CASSQEKGPETQYF	TGTGCCAGCAGCCAAGAAAAGGGCCCAGAGACCCAGTACTTC
TRBV6-5	-	few	TRBJ1-5	CASGNIKPQHF	TGTGCCAGCGGGAATATCAAGCCCCAGCATTTT
TRBV10-3	-	-	TRBJ1-6	CAISESIGGLYNSPLHF	TGTGCCATCAGTGAGTCGATCGGGGGCTTATATAATTCACCCCTCCACTTT
TRBV5-1	-	-	TRBJ1-3	CASSFGIPSSGNTIYF	TGCGCCAGCAGCTTTGGGATCCCTTCCTCTGGAAACACCATATATTTT
TRBV29-1	-	-	TRBJ1-3	CSVEFSGNTIYF	TGCAGCGTTGAATTCTCTGGAAACACCATATATTTT
TRBV7-9	-	-	TRBJ1-5	CASSFSGGSNQPQHF	TGTGCCAGCAGCTTTTCGGGGGGGAGCAATCAGCCCCAGCATTTT
TRBV6-6	-	-	TRBJ1-2	CASSYGTSYYGYTF	TGTGCCAGCAGTTATGGGACAAGCTACTATGGCTACACCTTC
TRBV6-2/TRBV6-3	-	-	TRBJ1-5	CASSYSVGREGQPQHF	TGTGCCAGCAGTTACTCAGTCGGCAGGGAAGGTCAGCCCCAGCATTTT
TRBV6-5	TRBD1	-	TRBJ2-7	CASSQPGQGRPEQYF	TGTGCCAGCAGTCAACCGGGACAGGGTAGGCCCGAGCAGTACTTC
TRBV5-1	-	once	TRBJ1-2	CASGGTALGYTF	TGCGCCAGCGGAGGGACGGCTCTCGGTTACACCTTC
TRBV5-1	TRBD1	-	TRBJ2-1	CASRPGQVYNEQFF	TGCGCCAGCAGACCGGGACAGGTATACAATGAGCAGTTCTTC
TRBV2	-	-	TRBJ1-4	CASIESATNEKLFF	TGTGCCAGCATAGAGTCTGCAACTAATGAAAAACTGTTTTTT
TRBV6-1	-	few	TRBJ2-5	CASSEALSGSETQYF	TGTGCCAGCAGTGAAGCGCTCTCGGGGTCCGAGACCCAGTACTTC
TRBV5-4	-	-	TRBJ2-7	CASSRIQGSSYEQYF	TGTGCCAGCAGTCGTATTCAGGGGAGCTCCTACGAGCAGTACTTC
TRBV5-8	-	-	TRBJ1-1	CASSPMGRRGGTEAFF	TGTGCCAGCAGCCCCATGGGACGGCGGGGAGGTACTGAAGCTTTCTTT
TRBV6-5	-	-	TRBJ2-2	CASSLTSGAGELFF	TGTGCCAGCAGTTTGACCTCAGGGGCCGGGGAGCTGTTTTTT
TRBV5-1	-	-	TRBJ1-1	CASSVQGATEAFF	TGCGCCAGCAGCGTGCAGGGAGCCACTGAAGCTTTCTTT
TRBV7-2	TRBD1	-	TRBJ1-1	CASSPDRGERAFF	TGTGCCAGCAGCCCGGACAGGGGGGAAAGGGCTTTCTTT
TRBV5-1	-	-	TRBJ1-1	CASSLRQNTEAFF	TGCGCCAGCAGCTTGCGGCAGAACACTGAAGCTTTCTTT
TRBV19	-	-	TRBJ2-1	CASSRLGNEQFF	TGTGCCAGTAGTCGCCTCGGGAATGAGCAGTTCTTC
TRBV6-4	TRBD1	-	TRBJ1-1	CASRYRGESTEAFF	TGTGCCAGCAGATACAGGGGAGAGAGCACTGAAGCTTTCTTT
TRBV10-1	-	few	TRBJ2-2	CASSESNSPAGELFF	TGCGCCAGCAGTGAGTCGAATTCCCCGGCCGGGGAGCTGTTTTTT